A single sample gave rise to the 23 T cell receptor beta chains below, sequenced in a study of cytomegalovirus exposure and HLA in healthy donors. Vbeta (60) and Jbeta (13) primers were used in the PCR. TCRdb keeps only in-frame clones here, not all; method: immunoSEQ multiplex PCR. Here the sample spans fewer than 250,000 clones, around 80% being singletons. Input material: PBMCs. These receptors were obtained from a male donor in good health and CMV-seronegative.

V usage is TRBV28 and J usage is TRBJ2-2, with 7 positions matching TRBD2. The CDR3 spans 14 residues. V gave up 11 bases and J gave up 3 bases; unmatched junction bases: 9. The germline CDR1 and CDR2 sequences are MDHEN and SYDVKM. CDR3 nucleotide sequence: TGTGCCTCCCGCGGGGGAGGGGACACCGGGGAGCTGTTTTTT. This encodes CASRGGGDTGELFF.

The DNA of the CDR3 is TGCGCCAGCAGCTCGGGACTAGCGGGGGCTACGAACACCGGGGAGCTGTTTTTT. Encoded protein: CASSSGLAGATNTGELFF. This chain joins TRBV5-1 and TRBJ2-2; 14 positions match TRBD2. The CDR3 loop spans 18 amino acids. The trim removed 3 bases at V and 0 bases at J, leaving 4 bases unmatched. Looked up from germline, CDR1 is SGHRS and CDR2 is YFSETQ.

Only a few counts were recorded for this clone. The chain uses TRBV28 and TRBJ2-7, with D perhaps matching TRBD1 (6 bases). V lost 7 bases to trimming and J lost 5 bases, with 12 bases between them. Germline assignment: CDR1 MDHEN and CDR2 SYDVKM. There are 12 residues in the CDR3. CDR3 sequence reads: CASTKNRDEQYF. CDR3 DNA: TGTGCCAGCACCAAGAACAGGGACGAGCAGTACTTC.

The chain links TRBV6-5 to TRBJ2-7; D may be TRBD1 (5 bases). Germline loops: CDR1 MNHEY, CDR2 SVGAGI. The CDR3 runs to 16 residues. Trimming took 0 bases from V and 3 from J, leaving 15 bases between them. The CDR3 spells CASSYSSRQYLYEQYF. As DNA, the CDR3 is TGTGCCAGCAGTTACTCGAGTAGACAGTACCTCTACGAGCAGTACTTC.

V is TRBV19 and J is TRBJ1-1; a possible D gene is TRBD1 (6 bases). The CDR3 spans 11 residues. V was shortened by 7 bases and J by 6 bases, with 9 bases between the two germline ends. Per germline, CDR1 LNHDA and CDR2 SQIVND (reference sequence). Written as DNA, the CDR3 is TGTGCCAGTAAACAGGGCGCTGAAGCTTTCTTT. Protein: CASKQGAEAFF.

The rearrangement joins TRBV7-8 to TRBJ1-1, with D possibly TRBD1 on 5 matching bases. The CDR3 length is 14 residues. Germline CDR1 is SGHVS and CDR2 is FQNEAQ. V dropped 0 bases and J dropped 11 bases, with 16 bases sitting between them. The CDR3 loop reads CASSLAGLGPGAFF. The CDR3 DNA sequence: TGTGCCAGCAGCTTAGCGGGATTGGGGCCTGGGGCTTTCTTT.

The chain is built from TRBV19 and TRBJ2-5; 8 bases align to TRBD1. The CDR3 spans 14 residues. V trimming: 6 bases; J trimming: 4 bases; junction bases outside the gene matches: 7. Germline V gene lookup returns CDR1 LNHDA and CDR2 SQIVND (reference sequence). CDR3 region: CASRSRGRGETQYF. DNA of the CDR3: TGTGCCAGTAGATCCAGGGGGCGCGGAGAGACCCAGTACTTC.

V usage is TRBV9 and J usage is TRBJ2-1; 11 nucleotides match TRBD2. Germline CDR1 is SGDLS and CDR2 is YYNGEE. The length of the CDR3 is 16 residues. V lost 4 bases to trimming and J lost 5 bases; unmatched junction nucleotides: 8. The CDR3 DNA sequence: TGTGCCAGCAGCAAGATGGGACTAGCGGAGAACAATGAGCAGTTCTTC. Its protein product is CASSKMGLAENNEQFF.

The chain is built from TRBV9 and TRBJ2-7; 8 bases are shared with TRBD1. The CDR3 is 16 amino acids. The germline gives CDR1 SGDLS, CDR2 YYNGEE. The ends lost 1 base at V and 6 bases at J; junction bases unmatched: 12. The CDR3 loop reads CASSVRSGTGRGEQYF. CDR3 nucleotide sequence: TGTGCCAGCAGCGTAAGATCCGGGACAGGACGAGGCGAGCAGTACTTC.

The chain joins TRBV19 to TRBJ1-1; 7 bases fit TRBD1. Germline V lookup: CDR1 LNHDA, CDR2 SQIVND (reference sequence). J lost 0 bases, V lost 2 bases, and 18 bases had no gene match. The CDR3 consists of 20 residues. The CDR3 bases are TGTGCCAGTAGTATAAGTGGGGCGACAGGGCTACGAAAACTGAACACTGAAGCTTTCTTT. Its protein is CASSISGATGLRKLNTEAFF.

The J gene is TRBJ2-7, the V gene TRBV7-9; tentative D call: TRBD1 (6 bases). V dropped 5 bases and J dropped 3 bases, with 23 bases sitting between them. CDR3 size: 17 residues. The germline V gene encodes CDR1 SEHNR and CDR2 FQNEAQ (reference sequence). The DNA of the CDR3 is TGTGCCAGCAGCCCGTCTCACCCCACAGGGAGTTTCTACGAGCAGTACTTC. Translating gives CASSPSHPTGSFYEQYF.

For the CDR3, the DNA is TGTGCCAGCTCGGAGACAGGAGTTTTCAGAGGAACTGAAGCTTTCTTT. This encodes CASSETGVFRGTEAFF. This rearrangement joins TRBV18 to TRBJ1-1, with D perhaps matching TRBD1 (6 bases). V was clipped by 6 bases and J by 5 bases, with 22 bases between them. This CDR3 is built from 16 residues. CDR1 is KGHSH, CDR2 LQKENI, per germline.

This clone was observed a handful of times. J is TRBJ1-5 and V is TRBV6-6; 10 bases align to TRBD1. V shed 0 bases and J 5 bases; nucleotides not matched to a gene: 4. Per the germline V gene, CDR1 is MNHNY and CDR2 is SVGAGI (reference sequence). The CDR3 covers 16 residues. The CDR3 coding sequence is TGTGCCAGCAGTTACTCGGCGGGGACAGGGGATCAGCCCCAGCATTTT. Amino acids: CASSYSAGTGDQPQHF.

This sequence joins TRBV4-1 and TRBJ1-3, with D unresolved. With 0 bases removed from V and 0 bases from J, the gap between germline ends came to 3 bases. The germline gives CDR1 MGHRA, CDR2 YSYEKL. The length of the CDR3 is 14 residues. CDR3 nucleotide sequence: TGCGCCAGCAGCCAAGATCGCTCTGGAAACACCATATATTTT. Its protein is CASSQDRSGNTIYF.

The chain recombines TRBV7-8 with TRBJ2-3; D perhaps matches TRBD2 (6 bases). The CDR3 extends over 16 amino acids. Germline CDR1 SGHVS, CDR2 FQNEAQ. V was pared by 1 base and J by 4 bases, with 15 bases between. The CDR3 nucleotides are TGTGCCAGCAGCTTAGTTACAATGGGGGGATCAGATACGCAGTATTTT. This codes for CASSLVTMGGSDTQYF.

This chain joins TRBV5-3 and TRBJ2-2, with a tentative D call TRBD2 (6 bases). TRBV5-3 is known as an ORF, though its function is uncertain. The V end was cut by 0 bases, the J end by 5 bases, with 20 bases between. The CDR3 loop spans 18 amino acids. DNA of the CDR3: TGTGCCAGAAGCTTGGCCATCGGGGACTCGGCAAGAACCGGGGAGCTGTTTTTT. Translated: CARSLAIGDSARTGELFF.

The rearrangement joins TRBV7-6 to TRBJ2-2, with 8 bases fitting TRBD2. The CDR3 contains 16 residues. The germline gives CDR1 SGHVS, CDR2 FNYEAQ. The ends lost 5 bases at V and 3 bases at J; junction bases unmatched: 8. The CDR3 nucleotides read TGTGCCAGCAGCGCACCGGGACTAGGATACACCGGGGAGCTGTTTTTT. Translating it yields CASSAPGLGYTGELFF.

This clone has a single count. The chain recombines TRBV6-5 with TRBJ1-2; 8 bases are shared with TRBD1. Trimming removed 6 bases from V and 6 bases from J; junction bases left unmatched: 6. The CDR3 spans 13 residues. Germline V gives CDR1 MNHEY, CDR2 SVGAGI. CDR3 amino acids: CASRQTGVDGYTF. The CDR3 DNA follows: TGTGCCAGCAGGCAGACAGGGGTCGATGGCTACACCTTC.

The CDR3 DNA reads as TGTGCCAGCAGCTTGCTGGGCCAGGGTAATGAAAAACTGTTTTTT. This encodes CASSLLGQGNEKLFF. This chain uses TRBV5-6 with TRBJ1-4; a weak D match, TRBD1 (5 bases). The CDR3 extends over 15 amino acids. From germline, CDR1 is SGHDT and CDR2 YYEEEE. Trimming took off 1 base at V and 4 bases at J, with 11 bases between the two ends.

This clone has more than one count but fewer than ten. The chain has TRBV5-6 and TRBJ1-1; 10 positions match TRBD1. The CDR3 contains 15 residues. Unmatched junction bases numbered 7, after V lost 2 bases and J lost 6 bases. Germline V CDR1 and CDR2: SGHDT, YYEEEE. DNA for the CDR3: TGTGCCAGCAGCTTTCCCGGGACAGGGGTCCCTGAAGCTTTCTTT. Its protein product is CASSFPGTGVPEAFF.

This chain uses TRBV5-1 with TRBJ2-7; TRBD2 matches at 8 bases. The CDR3 runs to 15 residues. Per the germline V gene, CDR1 is SGHRS and CDR2 is YFSETQ. The trim removed 3 bases at V and 0 bases at J, leaving 5 bases unmatched. The CDR3 protein is CASSSLAGGSYEQYF. The CDR3 region has the DNA TGCGCCAGCAGCTCCCTGGCGGGGGGCTCCTACGAGCAGTACTTC.

The V gene is TRBV2, the J gene TRBJ2-1; possibly TRBD2 for D (5 bases). The V gene lost 8 bases and the J gene lost 7 bases, with 15 bases spanning the gap. This CDR3 is 13 amino acids long. Germline V gene sequence: CDR1 SNHLY, CDR2 FYNNEI. The CDR3 region is CASQLSVHNEQFF. The CDR3 nucleotides are TGTGCCAGCCAACTTAGCGTCCATAATGAGCAGTTCTTC.

This clone was seen more than once but under ten times. This chain connects TRBV2 to TRBJ1-1; D gene uncertain. V was shortened by 5 bases and J by 6 bases, with 7 bases between the two germline ends. This CDR3 comprises 11 residues. Germline CDR1 and CDR2: SNHLY and FYNNEI. CDR3 in DNA: TGTGCCAGCAGTTACTGGTCTGAAGCTTTCTTT. Its translation is CASSYWSEAFF.